These 18 T cell receptor beta chains were all obtained from the same sample, sequenced in a study of blood T cell repertoires in COVID-19. The table came from immunoSEQ multiplex PCR; TCRdb's copy has only in-frame clones and leaves some out. This sample has around 250,000 clones; roughly 89% occur once, and the top ten carry less than 2%. Sequencing was done on a sample of peripheral blood. These receptors were collected from a woman in her 40s who had recovered from COVID-19.

This clone has just a few counts. The chain employs TRBV7-2 and TRBJ2-7, with TRBD1 matching 7 bases. The CDR3 runs 14 residues. Germline V gene lookup returns CDR1 SGHTA and CDR2 FQGNSA. V dropped 5 bases and J dropped 6; count of bases not matched to a gene: 10. CDR3 residues: CASSQTGIGGEQYF. CDR3 DNA: TGTGCCAGCAGCCAGACAGGGATCGGCGGCGAGCAGTACTTC.

This clone was detected only a few times. The rearrangement links TRBV10-3 to TRBJ2-3; 10 bases align to TRBD1. This CDR3 spans 13 amino acids. Germline lookup yields CDR1 ENHRY and CDR2 SYGVKD. The V gene end was trimmed by 8 bases and the J gene end by 4 bases; junction bases not matched to a gene: 3. CDR3 region: CAIGTGDPDTQYF. In DNA form, the CDR3 reads TGTGCCATCGGGACAGGGGACCCAGATACGCAGTATTTT.

This rearrangement joins TRBV7-2 to TRBJ2-1; the match to TRBD2 covers 8 bases. This CDR3 contains 17 residues. The junction had 12 bases not matched to a gene; V was cut back by 3 bases and J by 5 bases. Looked up from germline, CDR1 is SGHTA and CDR2 is FQGNSA. DNA for the CDR3: TGTGCCAGCAGCTTCCGCGAGTCCAGCGGGGGAAACAATGAGCAGTTCTTC. It translates to CASSFRESSGGNNEQFF.

The rearrangement uses TRBV4-2 and TRBJ2-1, with 12 positions matching TRBD2. CDR3 length equals 16 residues. The germline gives CDR1 LGHNA, CDR2 YNFKEQ. The ends lost 4 bases at V and 6 bases at J; junction bases unmatched: 7. The CDR3 region has the DNA TGTGCCAGCAGCCTCGCCCTAGCGGGGGGGCTCAATGAGCAGTTCTTC. This codes for CASSLALAGGLNEQFF.

V and J are TRBV13 and TRBJ2-7; TRBD1 matches 9 bases. Germline-derived CDR1 and CDR2 are PRHDT and FYEKMQ (reference sequence). With 5 bases clipped from V and 7 bases from J, the junction kept 12 bases outside the gene matches. This CDR3 region has 15 residues. DNA of the CDR3: TGTGCCAGCAGCACCCGACCGGGACAGGGTTTTGAGCAGTACTTC. Translated: CASSTRPGQGFEQYF.

This rearrangement joins TRBV2 to TRBJ1-5; 7 bases match TRBD1. Germline loops: CDR1 SNHLY, CDR2 FYNNEI. J was trimmed by 7 bases and V by 0 bases; bases with no gene match: 9. The CDR3 has 16 amino acids. For the CDR3, the DNA is TGTGCCAGCAGTGAAGCGCAAGGGGGCGCGGGACAGCCCCAGCATTTT. Its protein is CASSEAQGGAGQPQHF.

V is TRBV3-1 (or the pseudogene TRBV3-2) and J is TRBJ1-6, with D perhaps TRBD1 (6 bases). Trimming took off 1 base at V and 9 bases at J, with 19 bases between the two ends. The CDR3 is made up of 17 amino acids. CDR1 LGHDT and CDR2 YNNKEL come from the germline V gene (reference sequence). The CDR3 loop reads CASSQAVQGGRSSPLHF. As DNA, the CDR3 is TGTGCCAGCAGCCAAGCCGTACAGGGCGGCAGAAGTTCACCCCTCCACTTT.

The J gene is TRBJ1-1, the V gene TRBV5-1; 9 bases are a match to TRBD1. CDR1 is SGHRS and CDR2 is YFSETQ in the germline V gene. The CDR3 totals 16 residues. The ends lost 0 bases at V and 0 bases at J; junction bases unmatched: 3. In nucleotides, the CDR3 is TGCGCCAGCAGCTTGGGGACAGGGGCCATGAACACTGAAGCTTTCTTT. Amino acids: CASSLGTGAMNTEAFF.

The J gene is TRBJ1-5, the V gene TRBV18, with D perhaps TRBD1 (5 bases). V was clipped by 4 bases and J by 0 bases, with 10 bases between them. CDR1 is KGHSH, CDR2 LQKENI, per germline. CDR3 length: 15 amino acids. As DNA, the CDR3 is TGTGCCAGCTCACGCGGGGGATATAGCAATCAGCCCCAGCATTTT. Protein: CASSRGGYSNQPQHF.

The chain is built from TRBV28 and TRBJ1-2, with a tentative D call TRBD1 (5 bases). Trimming shortened V by 10 bases and J by 2 bases, and 8 bases separated the two germline ends. The CDR3 has 11 amino acids. Germline lookup yields CDR1 MDHEN and CDR2 SYDVKM. In nucleotides, the CDR3 is TGTGCCACGACAGTCAACTATGGCTACACCTTC. Translation gives CATTVNYGYTF.

The V and J genes are TRBV5-4 and TRBJ2-4; TRBD1 might be the D (7 bases). This CDR3 region has 16 residues. Germline CDR1 SGHNT, CDR2 YYREEE (reference sequence). Trimming pared 4 bases from V and 6 bases from J, leaving 20 bases between. This CDR3 is CASSAVGRTGANIQYF. The CDR3 DNA reads TGTGCCAGCAGCGCGGTTGGGAGGACAGGCGCAAACATTCAGTACTTC.

CDR3 sequence: CASSFGQGSHTEAFF. CDR3 sequence (DNA): TGTGCCAGCAGCTTCGGACAGGGATCCCACACTGAAGCTTTCTTT. The V call is TRBV11-2, the J call TRBJ1-1; 8 positions match TRBD1. This CDR3 has 15 amino acids. Germline CDR1 reads SGHAT; CDR2 reads FQNNGV. With 3 bases clipped from V and 3 bases from J, the junction kept 6 bases outside the gene matches.

The chain recombines TRBV7-8 with TRBJ2-1; 13 bases fit TRBD2. Losses at the gene ends were 4 bases for V and 7 bases for J; bases not matched to a gene: 10. In germline, CDR1 is SGHVS, CDR2 FQNEAQ. The CDR3 covers 17 residues. The CDR3 DNA is TGTGCCAGCAGCTCAGGACTAGCGGGGGACCTCCTGAATGAGCAGTTCTTC. Protein product: CASSSGLAGDLLNEQFF.

The gene calls are TRBV3-1 (or the pseudogene TRBV3-2) and TRBJ1-5, with 7 bases fitting TRBD1. The V gene's germline CDR1 is LGHDT and CDR2 YNNKEL (reference sequence). This CDR3 region has 18 residues. The trim removed 0 bases at V and 10 bases at J, leaving 18 bases unmatched. In nucleotides, the CDR3 is TGTGCCAGCAGCCAAGAGTCAGGATCTAGGACAGGTTTTTTCCCCCAGCATTTT. Its translation: CASSQESGSRTGFFPQHF.

In this sample, this clone turned up a few times. The identical CDR3 is also encoded by other nucleotide sequences in the sample. CDR3 protein: CASSEVRYNEQFF. The CDR3 nucleotides are TGTGCCAGCAGTGAAGTCCGGTACAATGAGCAGTTCTTC. The chain carries TRBV6-1 and TRBJ2-1; unclear D gene. The CDR3 consists of 13 residues. The V gene lost 1 base and the J gene lost 4 bases, with 5 bases spanning the gap. Germline V gene lookup returns CDR1 MNHNS and CDR2 SASEGT.

The chain uses TRBV7-9 and TRBJ1-1; unclear D gene. CDR3 length: 13 amino acids. CDR1 is SEHNR and CDR2 is FQNEAQ in the germline V gene (reference sequence). Deletions cut 2 bases from V and 5 bases from J, with 9 bases between. The CDR3 DNA is TGTGCCAGCAGCTTAAGGGAGGATACTGAAGCTTTCTTT. It translates to CASSLREDTEAFF.

The chain is built from TRBV5-1 and TRBJ1-4; D is possibly TRBD1 (6 bases). CDR3 length equals 12 residues. CDR1 is SGHRS, CDR2 YFSETQ, per germline. V lost 3 bases and J lost 8, with 8 bases in between. CDR3 nucleotides: TGCGCCAGCAGCTCTCAGGGGGAAAAACTGTTTTTT. This translates into CASSSQGEKLFF.

The V and J genes are TRBV29-1 and TRBJ1-1; D unresolved. CDR1 is SQVTM and CDR2 is ANQGSEA in the germline V gene. Trimming left V 7 bases short and J 0 bases short, with 18 bases between. The CDR3 is made up of 15 amino acids. The CDR3 DNA reads TGCAGCGCCGCCCCCGGTTGGGCCATGAACACTGAAGCTTTCTTT. The encoded protein is CSAAPGWAMNTEAFF.